This is a list of T cell receptor beta chains from one sample in a study of CD8 T cells in Susac syndrome. One entry per CDR3 protein results from TCRdb running MiXCR on the immunoSEQ multiplex PCR reads. Of some 180,000 distinct CDR3 sequences listed, approximately 95% are singletons. The sample taken for sequencing was CD4+ T cells from PBMCs. All receptors derive from a human donor in good health. Each CDR3 is given with its conserved first and last residue. Each record gives: clone size, V gene, J gene, CDR3 length, D gene, CDR3 protein, CDR3 DNA. The D gene is left open where the match is weak. Size tells how often a clone was seen (once, few, many) or the class of an expanded clone, and some rows leave it out.

clone_size: NA
v_call: TRBV5-6
j_call: TRBJ2-3
cdr3_length: 15
d_call: NA
cdr3_aa: CASSSNRAYTDTQYF
cdr3_nt: TGTGCCAGCAGCTCTAACAGGGCCTACACAGATACGCAGTATTTT

clone_size: NA
v_call: TRBV9
j_call: TRBJ1-2
cdr3_length: 12
d_call: TRBD1
cdr3_aa: CASTRDSYGYTF
cdr3_nt: TGTGCCAGCACCCGGGACAGCTATGGCTACACCTTC

clone_size: once
v_call: TRBV10-3
j_call: TRBJ1-6
cdr3_length: 15
d_call: NA
cdr3_aa: CAISDQAGANSPLHF
cdr3_nt: TGTGCCATCAGTGATCAAGCAGGGGCCAATTCACCCCTCCACTTT

clone_size: NA
v_call: TRBV21-1
j_call: TRBJ1-5
cdr3_length: 15
d_call: NA
cdr3_aa: CASSTRDGNNQPQHF
cdr3_nt: TGTGCCAGCAGCACCCGGGACGGAAACAATCAGCCCCAGCATTTT

clone_size: NA
v_call: TRBV12-3/TRBV12-4
j_call: TRBJ1-6
cdr3_length: 14
d_call: NA
cdr3_aa: CASRMDSPNSPLHF
cdr3_nt: TGTGCCAGCAGAATGGACAGCCCCAATTCACCCCTCCACTTT

clone_size: once
v_call: TRBV7-9
j_call: TRBJ2-3
cdr3_length: 17
d_call: NA
cdr3_aa: CASMRGDISSSTDTQYF
cdr3_nt: TGTGCCAGCATGCGAGGGGACATCTCTTCTAGCACAGATACGCAGTATTTT

clone_size: NA
v_call: TRBV7-2
j_call: TRBJ2-7
cdr3_length: 15
d_call: NA
cdr3_aa: CASGLAGASSYEQYF
cdr3_nt: TGTGCCAGCGGATTGGCGGGGGCAAGCTCCTACGAGCAGTACTTC

clone_size: NA
v_call: TRBV9
j_call: TRBJ2-2
cdr3_length: 17
d_call: TRBD2
cdr3_aa: CASSEGGLAGISGELFF
cdr3_nt: TGTGCCAGCAGCGAGGGGGGGCTAGCGGGGATCTCTGGGGAGCTGTTTTTT

clone_size: NA
v_call: TRBV25-1
j_call: TRBJ2-7
cdr3_length: 17
d_call: NA
cdr3_aa: CASSADLPGVGKYEQYF
cdr3_nt: TGTGCCAGCAGTGCCGACCTTCCGGGAGTAGGGAAATACGAGCAGTACTTC

clone_size: NA
v_call: TRBV7-2
j_call: TRBJ2-3
cdr3_length: 15
d_call: NA
cdr3_aa: CASRGWRPSTDTQYF
cdr3_nt: TGTGCCAGCAGGGGGTGGAGACCGAGCACAGATACGCAGTATTTT

clone_size: NA
v_call: TRBV5-1
j_call: TRBJ2-4
cdr3_length: 16
d_call: NA
cdr3_aa: CASSFGIPQGSRIQYF
cdr3_nt: TGCGCCAGCAGCTTCGGAATACCTCAAGGGAGTCGAATTCAGTACTTC

clone_size: NA
v_call: TRBV2
j_call: TRBJ2-7
cdr3_length: 15
d_call: TRBD1
cdr3_aa: CASSTTGERTYEQYF
cdr3_nt: TGTGCCAGCAGTACAACAGGGGAAAGGACCTACGAGCAGTACTTC

clone_size: once
v_call: TRBV5-1
j_call: TRBJ1-6
cdr3_length: 15
d_call: NA
cdr3_aa: CASSGSGGFNSPLHF
cdr3_nt: TGCGCCAGCAGCGGAAGTGGAGGGTTTAATTCACCCCTCCACTTT

clone_size: NA
v_call: TRBV24-1
j_call: TRBJ2-3
cdr3_length: 16
d_call: NA
cdr3_aa: CATSDLTGKFTDTQYF
cdr3_nt: TGTGCCACCAGTGATTTGACAGGGAAATTCACAGATACGCAGTATTTT

clone_size: NA
v_call: TRBV28
j_call: TRBJ1-4
cdr3_length: 11
d_call: NA
cdr3_aa: CASSFNEKLFF
cdr3_nt: TGTGCCAGCAGTTTTAATGAAAAACTGTTTTTT

clone_size: NA
v_call: TRBV5-6
j_call: TRBJ2-1
cdr3_length: 16
d_call: NA
cdr3_aa: CASTPLLGGHYNEQFF
cdr3_nt: TGTGCCAGCACCCCCCTTTTAGGGGGGCATTACAATGAGCAGTTCTTC

clone_size: NA
v_call: TRBV15
j_call: TRBJ2-1
cdr3_length: 15
d_call: TRBD2
cdr3_aa: CATSSAGGWGNEQFF
cdr3_nt: TGTGCCACCAGCAGCGCGGGGGGTTGGGGAAATGAGCAGTTCTTC

clone_size: NA
v_call: TRBV2
j_call: TRBJ2-3
cdr3_length: 15
d_call: NA
cdr3_aa: CASCPTALYTDTQYF
cdr3_nt: TGTGCCAGCTGCCCGACAGCCTTGTACACAGATACGCAGTATTTT

clone_size: NA
v_call: TRBV29-1
j_call: TRBJ1-2
cdr3_length: 10
d_call: NA
cdr3_aa: CSVSDYGYTF
cdr3_nt: TGCAGCGTTTCGGACTATGGCTACACCTTC

clone_size: NA
v_call: TRBV29-1
j_call: TRBJ2-7
cdr3_length: 12
d_call: NA
cdr3_aa: CSVEEGSNEQYF
cdr3_nt: TGCAGCGTTGAAGAAGGGAGTAACGAGCAGTACTTC

clone_size: NA
v_call: TRBV12-3/TRBV12-4
j_call: TRBJ2-6
cdr3_length: 16
d_call: NA
cdr3_aa: CASSFQVPSGANVLTF
cdr3_nt: TGTGCCAGCAGTTTTCAGGTTCCCTCTGGGGCCAACGTCCTGACTTTC

clone_size: NA
v_call: TRBV6-2/TRBV6-3
j_call: TRBJ1-5
cdr3_length: 14
d_call: NA
cdr3_aa: CASSSDNSGQPQHF
cdr3_nt: TGTGCCAGCAGCTCAGACAACTCAGGGCAGCCCCAGCATTTT

clone_size: once
v_call: TRBV5-4
j_call: TRBJ1-2
cdr3_length: 13
d_call: NA
cdr3_aa: CASSLESAYGYTF
cdr3_nt: TGTGCCAGCAGCTTGGAATCAGCGTATGGCTACACCTTC

clone_size: NA
v_call: TRBV27
j_call: TRBJ2-1
cdr3_length: 15
d_call: TRBD2
cdr3_aa: CASGLLAGASGEQFF
cdr3_nt: TGTGCCAGCGGACTACTAGCGGGGGCCTCCGGAGAGCAGTTCTTC

clone_size: NA
v_call: TRBV2
j_call: TRBJ1-3
cdr3_length: 14
d_call: TRBD1
cdr3_aa: CASSLDRGGNTIYF
cdr3_nt: TGTGCCAGCTCTCTGGACAGGGGTGGAAACACCATATATTTT

clone_size: NA
v_call: TRBV9
j_call: TRBJ2-5
cdr3_length: 14
d_call: TRBD1
cdr3_aa: CASSPRQGQETQYF
cdr3_nt: TGTGCCAGCAGCCCGCGACAGGGCCAAGAGACCCAGTACTTC

clone_size: NA
v_call: TRBV10-3
j_call: TRBJ2-7
cdr3_length: 13
d_call: TRBD1
cdr3_aa: CAISGQGAVEQYF
cdr3_nt: TGTGCCATCAGTGGCCAGGGGGCTGTCGAGCAGTACTTC

clone_size: NA
v_call: TRBV3-1
j_call: TRBJ2-2
cdr3_length: 16
d_call: TRBD1
cdr3_aa: CASSQGVGDRSGELFF
cdr3_nt: TGTGCCAGCAGCCAAGGGGTAGGGGACAGATCCGGGGAGCTGTTTTTT

clone_size: NA
v_call: TRBV7-9
j_call: TRBJ2-2
cdr3_length: 15
d_call: TRBD2
cdr3_aa: CASSPSGANTGELFF
cdr3_nt: TGTGCCAGCAGCCCGAGCGGGGCGAACACCGGGGAGCTGTTTTTT

clone_size: NA
v_call: TRBV27
j_call: TRBJ2-3
cdr3_length: 15
d_call: NA
cdr3_aa: CASSPGIGIRDTQYF
cdr3_nt: TGTGCCAGCAGTCCGGGTATTGGAATTCGGGATACGCAGTATTTT

clone_size: once
v_call: TRBV12-3/TRBV12-4
j_call: TRBJ2-1
cdr3_length: 11
d_call: NA
cdr3_aa: CASKSYNEQFF
cdr3_nt: TGTGCCAGCAAGTCCTACAATGAGCAGTTCTTC

clone_size: NA
v_call: TRBV20-1
j_call: TRBJ1-2
cdr3_length: 13
d_call: NA
cdr3_aa: CSAPPLQYRTYTF
cdr3_nt: TGCAGTGCCCCACCTCTCCAGTATAGAACCTACACCTTC

clone_size: NA
v_call: TRBV29-1
j_call: TRBJ1-1
cdr3_length: 13
d_call: NA
cdr3_aa: CAALGGENTEAFF
cdr3_nt: TGCGCAGCCTTGGGTGGAGAGAACACTGAAGCTTTCTTT

clone_size: NA
v_call: TRBV6-5
j_call: TRBJ2-3
cdr3_length: 17
d_call: TRBD2
cdr3_aa: CASSYSKLAGGTDTQYF
cdr3_nt: TGTGCCAGCAGTTACTCGAAACTAGCGGGGGGGACAGATACGCAGTATTTT

clone_size: NA
v_call: TRBV9
j_call: TRBJ1-2
cdr3_length: 14
d_call: TRBD1
cdr3_aa: CASSVNPGGGGYTF
cdr3_nt: TGTGCCAGCAGCGTAAACCCAGGGGGTGGCGGCTACACCTTC

clone_size: once
v_call: TRBV20-1
j_call: TRBJ2-5
cdr3_length: 12
d_call: NA
cdr3_aa: CSAADSEETQYF
cdr3_nt: TGCAGTGCTGCTGACAGCGAAGAGACCCAGTACTTC

clone_size: NA
v_call: TRBV5-1
j_call: TRBJ2-1
cdr3_length: 15
d_call: TRBD2
cdr3_aa: CASRLGLAGGDEQFF
cdr3_nt: TGCGCCAGCAGATTGGGCCTAGCGGGGGGAGATGAGCAGTTCTTC

clone_size: NA
v_call: TRBV5-6
j_call: TRBJ1-6
cdr3_length: 15
d_call: NA
cdr3_aa: CASSKPDRGSSPLHF
cdr3_nt: TGTGCCAGCAGCAAACCCGACAGAGGGAGTTCACCCCTCCACTTT

clone_size: NA
v_call: TRBV28
j_call: TRBJ1-2
cdr3_length: 13
d_call: TRBD1
cdr3_aa: CASGNYRGLGYTF
cdr3_nt: TGTGCCAGCGGGAATTACAGGGGGCTAGGCTACACCTTC

clone_size: NA
v_call: TRBV18
j_call: TRBJ1-5
cdr3_length: 14
d_call: NA
cdr3_aa: CASSPRQANQPQHF
cdr3_nt: TGTGCCAGCTCACCACGACAGGCTAATCAGCCCCAGCATTTT

clone_size: NA
v_call: TRBV5-1
j_call: TRBJ2-5
cdr3_length: 15
d_call: TRBD1
cdr3_aa: CASSWGQVRQETQYF
cdr3_nt: TGCGCCAGCAGCTGGGGACAGGTCCGCCAAGAGACCCAGTACTTC

clone_size: NA
v_call: TRBV7-2
j_call: TRBJ2-5
cdr3_length: 15
d_call: TRBD2
cdr3_aa: CASSLPRGGRETQYF
cdr3_nt: TGTGCCAGCAGCTTACCGCGGGGGGGCCGCGAGACCCAGTACTTC

clone_size: NA
v_call: TRBV20-1
j_call: TRBJ2-3
cdr3_length: 13
d_call: TRBD1
cdr3_aa: CSAPLQGAGTQYF
cdr3_nt: TGCAGTGCTCCCCTACAGGGGGCTGGTACGCAGTATTTT

clone_size: NA
v_call: TRBV29-1
j_call: TRBJ1-2
cdr3_length: 12
d_call: NA
cdr3_aa: CSVVASYGGYTF
cdr3_nt: TGCAGCGTTGTAGCCTCTTATGGTGGCTACACCTTC

clone_size: NA
v_call: TRBV7-9
j_call: TRBJ1-1
cdr3_length: 14
d_call: NA
cdr3_aa: CASQPRGFDTEAFF
cdr3_nt: TGTGCCAGCCAACCTAGGGGGTTCGACACTGAAGCTTTCTTT

clone_size: NA
v_call: TRBV4-2
j_call: TRBJ2-3
cdr3_length: 13
d_call: NA
cdr3_aa: CASSQTHTDTQYF
cdr3_nt: TGTGCCAGCAGCCAGACTCACACAGATACGCAGTATTTT

clone_size: NA
v_call: TRBV5-1
j_call: TRBJ2-1
cdr3_length: 15
d_call: TRBD1
cdr3_aa: CASSFGQGSGNEQFF
cdr3_nt: TGCGCCAGCAGCTTCGGACAGGGAAGTGGTAATGAGCAGTTCTTC

clone_size: once
v_call: TRBV27
j_call: TRBJ1-5
cdr3_length: 13
d_call: NA
cdr3_aa: CASSRPGNQPQHF
cdr3_nt: TGTGCCAGCAGTCGCCCGGGGAATCAGCCCCAGCATTTT

clone_size: NA
v_call: TRBV14
j_call: TRBJ1-4
cdr3_length: 14
d_call: NA
cdr3_aa: CASSQGHGYEKLFF
cdr3_nt: TGTGCCAGCAGCCAAGGCCATGGCTATGAAAAACTGTTTTTT

clone_size: NA
v_call: TRBV9
j_call: TRBJ1-6
cdr3_length: 16
d_call: TRBD1
cdr3_aa: CASSNKGTGRGSPLHF
cdr3_nt: TGTGCCAGCAGCAACAAAGGGACAGGGAGAGGATCACCCCTCCACTTT

clone_size: once
v_call: TRBV4-1
j_call: TRBJ2-4
cdr3_length: 13
d_call: NA
cdr3_aa: CASSQDDRRIQYF
cdr3_nt: TGCGCCAGCAGCCAGGACGACAGGAGGATTCAGTACTTC

clone_size: NA
v_call: TRBV3-1
j_call: TRBJ2-5
cdr3_length: 15
d_call: NA
cdr3_aa: CASSRTGTQGETQYF
cdr3_nt: TGTGCCAGCAGCCGAACCGGGACCCAGGGAGAGACCCAGTACTTC

clone_size: NA
v_call: TRBV6-5
j_call: TRBJ1-3
cdr3_length: 15
d_call: NA
cdr3_aa: CASRRGHLSGNTIYF
cdr3_nt: TGTGCCAGCAGGAGGGGACATCTCTCTGGAAACACCATATATTTT

clone_size: NA
v_call: TRBV5-1
j_call: TRBJ1-2
cdr3_length: 14
d_call: TRBD1
cdr3_aa: CASSPQGGLDGYTF
cdr3_nt: TGCGCCAGCAGCCCTCAGGGGGGTCTCGATGGCTACACCTTC

clone_size: NA
v_call: TRBV20-1
j_call: TRBJ1-2
cdr3_length: 15
d_call: NA
cdr3_aa: CSARAPAIKSYGYTF
cdr3_nt: TGCAGTGCTAGAGCGCCAGCCATAAAGTCCTATGGCTACACCTTC

clone_size: NA
v_call: TRBV7-8
j_call: TRBJ1-4
cdr3_length: 15
d_call: NA
cdr3_aa: CASSLGRRTNEKLFF
cdr3_nt: TGTGCCAGCAGCTTAGGGAGGCGCACTAATGAAAAACTGTTTTTT

clone_size: NA
v_call: TRBV11-1
j_call: TRBJ2-7
cdr3_length: 14
d_call: NA
cdr3_aa: CASSAGTYKYEQYF
cdr3_nt: TGTGCCAGCAGCGCCGGGACTTATAAGTACGAGCAGTACTTC

clone_size: NA
v_call: TRBV12-3/TRBV12-4
j_call: TRBJ2-4
cdr3_length: 13
d_call: NA
cdr3_aa: CASSFRPEIIQYF
cdr3_nt: TGTGCCAGCAGTTTTAGGCCGGAAATCATTCAGTACTTC

clone_size: NA
v_call: TRBV11-1
j_call: TRBJ2-6
cdr3_length: 21
d_call: NA
cdr3_aa: CASSSPGPHGEKSSGANVLTF
cdr3_nt: TGTGCCAGCAGCTCCCCCGGTCCCCACGGGGAAAAGAGCTCTGGGGCCAACGTCCTGACTTTC